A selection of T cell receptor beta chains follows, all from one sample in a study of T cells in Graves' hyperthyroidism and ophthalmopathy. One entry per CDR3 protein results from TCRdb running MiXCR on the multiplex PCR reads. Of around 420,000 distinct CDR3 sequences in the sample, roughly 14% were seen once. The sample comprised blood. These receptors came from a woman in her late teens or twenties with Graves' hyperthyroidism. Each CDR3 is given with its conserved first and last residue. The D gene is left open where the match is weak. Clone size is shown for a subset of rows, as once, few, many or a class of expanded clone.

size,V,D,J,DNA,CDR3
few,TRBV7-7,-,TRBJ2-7,TGTGCTAGCAGCTTACAAACAGGGCCAGCCTACGAGCAGTACTTC,CASSLQTGPAYEQYF
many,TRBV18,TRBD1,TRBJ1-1,TGTGCCAGCTCATGGGACAGCTCGCGGAACACTGAAGCTTTCTTT,CASSWDSSRNTEAFF
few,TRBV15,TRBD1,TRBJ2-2,TGTGCCACCAGCACCTTACAGGGGGCGGTCACCGGGGAGCTGTTTTTT,CATSTLQGAVTGELFF
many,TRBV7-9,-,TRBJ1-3,TGTGCCAGCAGCCCCACAGGGTCGGATTGGTCCACCATATATTTT,CASSPTGSDWSTIYF
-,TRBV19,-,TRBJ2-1,TGTGCCAGTAGTATAAGCCATGAGCAGTTCTTC,CASSISHEQFF
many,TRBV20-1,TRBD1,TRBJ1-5,TGCAGCGGACAGGGGCCCAACAATCAGCCCCAGCATTTT,CSGQGPNNQPQHF
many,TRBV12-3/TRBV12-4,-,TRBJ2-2,TGTGCCAGCAGTCCCACCGGGGGAACGAACACCGGGGAGCTGTTTTTT,CASSPTGGTNTGELFF
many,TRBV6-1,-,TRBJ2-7,TGTGCCAGCAGTCGGGGGGCGGATGAGCAGTACTTC,CASSRGADEQYF
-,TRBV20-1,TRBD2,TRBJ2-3,TGCAGTGCTAGAGTCCTCGGACTAGCGGGCACAGATACGCAGTATTTT,CSARVLGLAGTDTQYF
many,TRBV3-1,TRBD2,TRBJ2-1,TGTGCCAGCAGCCAACGAGCGGGGCATGGAAATGAGCAGTTCTTC,CASSQRAGHGNEQFF
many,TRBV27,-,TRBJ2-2,TGTGCCAGCAGTTTCGCTCCCGGGGAGCTGTTTTTT,CASSFAPGELFF